A selection of T cell receptor beta chains follows, all from one sample in a study of regulatory T cells in long-lasting Graves disease. From the multiplex PCR reads, TCRdb called clonotypes with MiXCR, one entry per CDR3 protein. The sample holds a few hundred thousand distinct CDR3 sequences, 20% to 25% seen once. The specimen was peripheral blood mononuclear cells (PBMCs), collected when the disease was refractory, from a patient treated with antithyroid drugs. The receptor source for this set is a female donor with Graves disease. Each CDR3 is given with its conserved first and last residue. The D gene is left open where the match is weak.

v_gene	d_gene	CDR3aa
TRBV13	TRBD2	CASSMVAGRNEQFF
TRBV20-1	TRBD1	CSASRDRGETQYF
TRBV20-1	TRBD1	CSADRGRSQETQYF
TRBV5-1	.	CASSLEGRSSYEQYF
TRBV12-3/TRBV12-4	.	CASSPLQGLKTQYF
TRBV28	TRBD1	CASSLEGTVYATDTQYF
TRBV18	.	CASSPAGPQPQHF
TRBV12-3/TRBV12-4	TRBD1	CASSSWTGAARGKLFF
TRBV3-1	.	CASSQAVRDRKNIQYF
TRBV20-1	TRBD2	CSATQTSGSLEQYF
TRBV3-1	.	CASSSAWGGYEKLFF
TRBV7-9	.	CASRRRPQETQYF
TRBV12-3/TRBV12-4	.	CASTLTRNSYEQYF
TRBV5-1	.	CASSFRHPGANVPTF
TRBV30	.	CAWSGGGGQPQHF
TRBV12-3/TRBV12-4	.	CASSFGDSHGYTF
TRBV2	.	CASRAVVRNEQYF
TRBV19	TRBD1	CASRFTGGRVTEAFF
TRBV28	.	CASNPGETYSNQPQHF
TRBV9	TRBD1	CASSPGTGLFF
TRBV3-1	TRBD1	CASSQGRTGGGDVLTF
TRBV7-2	TRBD2	CASSAGLAALSTDTQYF
TRBV3-1	TRBD2	CASSLHLAGIYEQYF
TRBV28	.	CASRPAPVSRNTEAFF
TRBV9	.	CASSVRAGSYEQYF